This entry lists 30 T cell receptor beta chains sequenced from one sample in a study of blood T cell repertoires in COVID-19. Here immunoSEQ multiplex PCR was the method, and the copy in TCRdb shows in-frame clones only, minus some. The sample shows some 500,000 clones, 85% to 90% of them seen only once. The sequenced sample consisted of peripheral blood. The receptor source for this set is a woman in her forties or fifties with COVID-19, enrolled during active disease.

CDR3 in DNA: TGTGCCAGCAGCCAAGGAGCAGGGGGCGAAACTGAAGCTTTCTTT. As protein: CASSQGAGGETEAFF. This chain connects TRBV3-1 (or the pseudogene TRBV3-2) to TRBJ1-1, with TRBD1 matching 8 bases. With 1 base clipped from V and 5 bases from J, the junction kept 6 bases outside the gene matches. The germline V gene encodes CDR1 LGHDT and CDR2 YNNKEL (reference sequence). The CDR3 is 15 residues long.

The V gene is TRBV9, the J gene TRBJ2-5; tentatively, D is TRBD2 (6 bases). Between the trimmed V and J ends, which lost 4 bases and 3 bases, there was a span of 13 bases. The CDR3 loop spans 14 amino acids. Germline CDR1 and CDR2: SGDLS and YYNGEE. CDR3 amino acids: CASSLRGTEETQYF. The CDR3 nucleotides are TGTGCCAGCAGCCTCCGGGGGACGGAAGAGACCCAGTACTTC.

V is TRBV2 and J is TRBJ2-2; 8 nucleotides line up with TRBD2. V trimming: 1 base; J trimming: 5 bases; junction bases outside the gene matches: 3. CDR1 is SNHLY and CDR2 is FYNNEI in the germline V gene. This CDR3 is built from 15 residues. CDR3 protein: CASSEDGGATGELFF. The CDR3 bases are TGTGCCAGCAGTGAAGACGGGGGGGCTACCGGGGAGCTGTTTTTT.

V usage is TRBV19 and J usage is TRBJ1-4, with 7 bases matching TRBD1. Germline trimming cut 6 bases from V and 8 bases from J; bases unmatched to any gene: 6. This CDR3 spans 13 amino acids. CDR1 is LNHDA, CDR2 SQIVND, per germline (reference sequence). The CDR3 DNA follows: TGTGCCAGTAGCGGACAGGACGGGGAAAAACTGTTTTTT. This codes for CASSGQDGEKLFF.

V is TRBV4-1 and J is TRBJ1-4; 9 bases agree with TRBD1. Trimming at V came to 1 base and at J to 4 bases, leaving 4 bases not matched to a gene. The germline V gene has CDR1 MGHRA and CDR2 YSYEKL. The CDR3 spans 16 residues. The CDR3 nucleotides are TGCGCCAGCAGCCAAGCGGACAGGGGTTATAATGAAAAACTGTTTTTT. This translates into CASSQADRGYNEKLFF.

This clone was picked up one time. The rearrangement uses TRBV10-3 and TRBJ1-1, with TRBD1 identical over 7 bases. Germline V gives CDR1 ENHRY, CDR2 SYGVKD. Trimming cost V 10 bases and J 5 bases; bases outside gene matches: 7. CDR3 length: 12 residues. The CDR3 loop is CATRGSVTEAFF. As DNA, the CDR3 is TGTGCCACCAGGGGGAGCGTAACTGAAGCTTTCTTT.

The chain couples TRBV5-1 to TRBJ1-2; 9 positions agree with TRBD1. CDR3 length: 16 amino acids. Germline V gene lookup returns CDR1 SGHRS and CDR2 YFSETQ. V lost 4 bases to trimming and J lost 2 bases; unmatched junction nucleotides: 9. As DNA, the CDR3 is TGCGCCAGCAGCCCCCAACAGGGGGCGCAGAACTATGGCTACACCTTC. Protein: CASSPQQGAQNYGYTF.

The chain recombines TRBV2 with TRBJ1-3; TRBD1 agrees at 9 bases. Germline V gene data show CDR1 as SNHLY and CDR2 as FYNNEI. This CDR3 has 17 residues. V lost 5 bases to trimming and J lost 1 base; unmatched junction nucleotides: 9. The CDR3 loop reads CASSFGQGPYSGNTIYF. In nucleotides, the CDR3 is TGTGCCAGCAGTTTCGGACAGGGGCCATATTCTGGAAACACCATATATTTT.

The V gene is TRBV7-8, the J gene TRBJ2-7, with 8 bases aligning to TRBD1. This CDR3 region has 14 residues. Per the germline V gene, CDR1 is SGHVS and CDR2 is FQNEAQ. The trim removed 2 bases at V and 2 bases at J, leaving 2 bases unmatched. In DNA, the CDR3 is TGTGCCAGCAGCTTAAGGACAGGGACCTACGAGCAGTACTTC. Its protein product is CASSLRTGTYEQYF.

Here the CDR3 DNA reads TGCAGCGTTGAAGGGGAAGGACAGGAGGACTATGGCTACACCTTC. It is translated as CSVEGEGQEDYGYTF. This rearrangement joins TRBV29-1 to TRBJ1-2, with 7 bases fitting TRBD1. The CDR3 has 15 residues. CDR1 is SQVTM and CDR2 is ANQGSEA in the germline V gene. V dropped 1 base and J dropped 3; count of bases not matched to a gene: 8.

The chain is built from TRBV13 and TRBJ1-2; tentative D call: TRBD1 (5 bases). The CDR3 is made up of 14 amino acids. The V gene lost 5 bases and the J gene lost 4 bases, with 14 bases spanning the gap. Germline lookup yields CDR1 PRHDT and CDR2 FYEKMQ (reference sequence). CDR3 DNA: TGTGCCAGCAGCAACGGCAGGACATCCTATGGCTACACCTTC. It specifies CASSNGRTSYGYTF.

The chain employs TRBV19 and TRBJ1-2, with D possibly matching TRBD1 (5 bases). The CDR3 spans 13 residues. Germline V lookup: CDR1 LNHDA, CDR2 SQIVND (reference sequence). Trimming stripped 7 bases from V and 1 base from J, with 10 bases between. Here the CDR3 reads CASTKTVNYGYTF. CDR3 in DNA: TGTGCCAGTACCAAGACAGTTAACTATGGCTACACCTTC.

This clone was seen only once. The rearrangement joins TRBV4-1 to TRBJ1-1; 7 bases align to TRBD1. The CDR3 spans 15 residues. J lost 4 bases, V lost 0 bases, and 5 bases had no gene match. The germline V gene encodes CDR1 MGHRA and CDR2 YSYEKL. CDR3 sequence: CASSQEERGLTEAFF. The CDR3 DNA follows: TGCGCCAGCAGCCAAGAGGAAAGGGGGCTCACTGAAGCTTTCTTT.

This chain links TRBV7-8 with TRBJ1-4, with D tentatively TRBD1 (5 bases). Germline lookup yields CDR1 SGHVS and CDR2 FQNEAQ. The CDR3 has 17 amino acids. V lost 3 bases and J 8 bases, leaving 22 bases between the germline ends. DNA for the CDR3: TGTGCCAGCAGCTTGGCAACCCCGACAGATGACGTGGAAAAACTGTTTTTT. It yields the protein CASSLATPTDDVEKLFF.

V usage is TRBV28 and J usage is TRBJ1-5, with D perhaps TRBD1 (6 bases). V lost 11 bases and J lost 7, with 18 bases in between. Germline V gene sequence: CDR1 MDHEN, CDR2 SYDVKM. There are 13 residues in the CDR3. This CDR3 is CASQRTVHQPQHF. In nucleotides, the CDR3 is TGTGCCTCCCAAAGGACAGTTCACCAGCCCCAGCATTTT.

This sequence joins TRBV4-2 and TRBJ1-5; 8 nucleotides agree with TRBD1. V dropped 1 base and J dropped 3; count of bases not matched to a gene: 2. Germline CDR1 LGHNA, CDR2 YNFKEQ. This CDR3 has 15 amino acids. The CDR3 spells CASSQGQGINQPQHF. The CDR3 region has the DNA TGTGCCAGCAGCCAAGGACAGGGGATCAATCAGCCCCAGCATTTT.

The chain uses TRBV6-2 or TRBV6-3 and TRBJ2-7; D possibly corresponds to TRBD2 (6 bases). Germline values: CDR1 MNHEY, CDR2 SVGEGT. V was shortened by 2 bases and J by 0 bases, with 11 bases between the two germline ends. The CDR3 extends over 15 amino acids. This CDR3 reads CASSYGGKSSYEQYF. CDR3 DNA: TGTGCCAGCAGTTACGGCGGGAAGAGCTCCTACGAGCAGTACTTC.

The V call is TRBV25-1, the J call TRBJ2-7, with 7 nucleotides matching TRBD2. Germline CDR1 is MGHDK and CDR2 is SYGVNS. The CDR3 sequence is 13 residues long. V lost 7 bases to trimming and J lost 2 bases; unmatched junction nucleotides: 5. The CDR3 DNA sequence: TGTGCCAGCATCAAAGCGGGGACCTACGAGCAGTACTTC. It encodes CASIKAGTYEQYF.

The V gene is TRBV30, the J gene TRBJ1-3; D not certain. Trimming left V 1 base short and J 4 bases short, with 8 bases between. Germline-derived CDR1 and CDR2 are GTSNPN and SVGIG (reference sequence). This CDR3 is 13 amino acids long. The CDR3 DNA sequence: TGTGCCTGGAGTGCGGGGTTCGGAAACACCATATATTTT. Translating gives CAWSAGFGNTIYF.

V is TRBV30 and J is TRBJ1-3; tentative D call: TRBD1 (6 bases). The CDR3 length is 15 residues. Trimming removed 4 bases from V and 0 bases from J, with 13 bases in between. Germline V lookup: CDR1 GTSNPN, CDR2 SVGIG (reference sequence). CDR3 bases: TGTGCCTGGACGCCAGGGGTCCACTCTGGAAACACCATATATTTT. Translation: CAWTPGVHSGNTIYF.

CDR3 loop: CASSPGQSLNEQFF. Written as DNA, the CDR3 is TGTGCCAGCAGTCCGGGACAGAGTCTCAATGAGCAGTTCTTC. The chain uses TRBV5-4 and TRBJ2-1; 7 nucleotides match TRBD1. Germline V lookup: CDR1 SGHNT, CDR2 YYREEE (reference sequence). The ends lost 5 bases at V and 6 bases at J; junction bases unmatched: 8. The CDR3 sequence is 14 residues long.

This clone was seen only once. V usage is TRBV2 and J usage is TRBJ1-1, with TRBD1 identical over 7 bases. The CDR3 sequence is 11 residues long. V shed 10 bases and J 5 bases; nucleotides not matched to a gene: 4. Looked up from germline, CDR1 is SNHLY and CDR2 is FYNNEI. CDR3 region: CATSGGTEAFF. The CDR3 nucleotides are TGTGCCACATCAGGGGGAACTGAAGCTTTCTTT. Full variable domain (outside the CDR3, taken from reference TRBV2 and TRBJ1-1): EPEVTQTPSHQVTQMGQEVILRCVPISNHLYFYWYRQILGQKVEFLVSFYNNEISEKSEIFDDQFSVERPDGSNFTLKIRSTKLEDSAMYFCATSGGTEAFFGQGTRLTVV.

The CDR3 coding sequence is TGTGCCAGCAGCCGGGTCCCGAACTATGGCTACACCTTC. Protein: CASSRVPNYGYTF. The V and J genes are TRBV6-6 and TRBJ1-2, with D hard to call. Germline V gives CDR1 MNHNY, CDR2 SVGAGI (reference sequence). The CDR3 is 13 amino acids. The V end was cut by 6 bases, the J end by 2 bases, with 10 bases between.

This chain joins TRBV30 and TRBJ1-1; TRBD1 matches at 7 bases. Germline assignment: CDR1 GTSNPN and CDR2 SVGIG (reference sequence). Trimming took 6 bases from V and 4 from J; bases not matched to a gene: 8. This CDR3 spans 13 amino acids. The DNA of the CDR3 is TGTGCCTGCTTCAAGGGGGCAGTCACTGAAGCTTTCTTT. It yields the protein CACFKGAVTEAFF.

The V gene is TRBV2, the J gene TRBJ1-3, with TRBD1 matching over 10 bases. The germline V gene has CDR1 SNHLY and CDR2 FYNNEI. The CDR3 contains 18 residues. V gave up 7 bases and J gave up 2 bases; unmatched junction bases: 14. The CDR3 region has the DNA TGTGCCAGCACCAACCGGGACAGGGGTAACAGGGCTGGAAACACCATATATTTT. Amino acids: CASTNRDRGNRAGNTIYF.

J is TRBJ1-6 and V is TRBV14, with 8 bases aligning to TRBD1. Trimming at V came to 0 bases and at J to 7 bases, leaving 11 bases not matched to a gene. CDR1 and CDR2 (germline): SGHDN, FVKESK. The length of the CDR3 is 18 residues. The CDR3 DNA is TGTGCCAGCAGCCAAGATGCAACGGAGACAGGGGTCAATTCACCCCTCCACTTT. This encodes CASSQDATETGVNSPLHF.

This chain connects TRBV2 to TRBJ1-1; 12 nucleotides align to TRBD1. The V and J ends lost 5 bases and 3 bases, in that order; junction bases with no gene match: 7. This CDR3 is 16 amino acids long. Germline V lookup: CDR1 SNHLY, CDR2 FYNNEI. The CDR3 reads CASSYPGQGADTEAFF. CDR3 coding DNA: TGTGCCAGCAGTTACCCGGGACAGGGGGCGGACACTGAAGCTTTCTTT.

The genes are TRBV24-1 and TRBJ1-1; D not certain. The CDR3 sequence is 13 residues long. Trimming stripped 3 bases from V and 4 bases from J, with 8 bases between. Germline assignment: CDR1 KGHDR and CDR2 SFDVKD. The CDR3 reads CATSDGRGTEAFF. The CDR3 DNA is TGTGCCACCAGTGATGGGCGGGGCACTGAAGCTTTCTTT.

V gene TRBV4-1 combines with J gene TRBJ2-2, with 11 bases aligning to TRBD1. V was clipped by 0 bases and J by 3 bases; unmatched bases: 6. Germline V gene lookup returns CDR1 MGHRA and CDR2 YSYEKL. The CDR3 extends over 18 amino acids. The CDR3 loop is CASSQDLKDRGHTGELFF. The DNA of the CDR3 is TGCGCCAGCAGCCAAGATCTCAAGGACAGGGGGCACACCGGGGAGCTGTTTTTT.

This clone was counted a single time. The J gene is TRBJ2-7, the V gene TRBV28, with a weak D call TRBD2 (6 bases). The germline V gene encodes CDR1 MDHEN and CDR2 SYDVKM. The CDR3 contains 16 residues. Trimming removed 1 base at V and 2 bases at J, with 15 bases between. The CDR3 DNA is TGTGCCAGCAGTTTATATGGGCGGGGCGGCGCCTACGAGCAGTACTTC. Its protein is CASSLYGRGGAYEQYF.